This TCR beta chain was observed in a study of blood T cell repertoires in COVID-19. The germline V gene encodes CDR1 SGDLS and CDR2 YYNGEE. J was trimmed by 3 bases and V by 4 bases; bases with no gene match: 6. The CDR3 spans 15 residues. Generated by immunoSEQ multiplex PCR, the TCRdb table keeps only in-frame clones and is missing some. Of 60,000 to 65,000 clones listed, around 79% are singletons. Source material: peripheral blood. V and J are TRBV9 and TRBJ1-3, with 8 bases matching TRBD1. The clonotype was recovered from a man aged 55 to 70 with acute or convalescent COVID-19. Here the CDR3 DNA reads TGTGCCAGCAGCCCAGGACAGGGTGGTGGAAACACCATATATTTT. It yields the protein CASSPGQGGGNTIYF.